This T cell receptor beta chain is from a study of cytomegalovirus exposure and HLA in healthy donors. The CDR3 loop spans 13 amino acids. V lost 3 bases and J 4 bases, leaving 9 bases between the germline ends. Germline V gives CDR1 MDHEN, CDR2 SYDVKM. Primers: 60 Vbeta forward and 13 Jbeta reverse. TCRdb's table, derived via immunoSEQ multiplex PCR, lists solely in-frame clones and lacks some. The data show about 120,000 clones, less than 85% seen once. This clonotype was sampled from a woman aged 35 to 49 in good health and CMV-seronegative. What was sequenced was PBMCs. The genes are TRBV28 and TRBJ1-2, with D possibly TRBD1 on 5 matching bases. As DNA, the CDR3 is TGTGCCAGCAGTTTCACAGGCGGCTATGGCTACACCTTC. Translating gives CASSFTGGYGYTF.